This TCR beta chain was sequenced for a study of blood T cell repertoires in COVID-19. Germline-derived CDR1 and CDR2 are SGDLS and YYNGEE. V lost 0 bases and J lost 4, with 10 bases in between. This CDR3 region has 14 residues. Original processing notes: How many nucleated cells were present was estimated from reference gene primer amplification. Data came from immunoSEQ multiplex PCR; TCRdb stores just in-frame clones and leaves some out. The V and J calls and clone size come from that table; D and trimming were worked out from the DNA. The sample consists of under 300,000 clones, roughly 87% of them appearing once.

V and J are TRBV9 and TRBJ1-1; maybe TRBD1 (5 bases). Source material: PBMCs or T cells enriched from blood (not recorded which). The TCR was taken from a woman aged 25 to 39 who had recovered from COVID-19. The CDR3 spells CASSVGAGLTEAFF. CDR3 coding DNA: TGTGCCAGCAGCGTAGGGGCAGGGCTCACTGAAGCTTTCTTT. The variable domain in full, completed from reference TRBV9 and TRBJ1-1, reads DSGVTQTPKHLITATGQRVTLRCSPRSGDLSVYWYQQSLDQGLQFLIQYYNGEERAKGNILERFSAQQFPDLHSELNLSSLELGDSALYFCASSVGAGLTEAFFGQGTRLTVV.